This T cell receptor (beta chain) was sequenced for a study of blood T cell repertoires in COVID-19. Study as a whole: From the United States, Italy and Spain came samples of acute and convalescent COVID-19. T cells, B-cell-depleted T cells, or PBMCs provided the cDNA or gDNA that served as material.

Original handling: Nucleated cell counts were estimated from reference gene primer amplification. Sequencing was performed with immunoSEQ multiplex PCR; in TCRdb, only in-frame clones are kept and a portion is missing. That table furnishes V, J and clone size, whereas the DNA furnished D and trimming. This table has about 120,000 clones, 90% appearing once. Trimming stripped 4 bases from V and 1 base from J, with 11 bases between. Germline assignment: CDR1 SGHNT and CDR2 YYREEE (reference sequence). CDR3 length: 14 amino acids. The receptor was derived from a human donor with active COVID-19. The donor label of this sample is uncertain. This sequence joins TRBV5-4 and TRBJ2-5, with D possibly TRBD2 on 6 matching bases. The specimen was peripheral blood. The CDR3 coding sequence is TGTGCCAGCAGCCGGGGGAGATTCCAAGAGACCCAGTACTTC. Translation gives CASSRGRFQETQYF. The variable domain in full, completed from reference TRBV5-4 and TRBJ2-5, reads ETGVTQSPTHLIKTRGQQVTLRCSSQSGHNTVSWYQQALGQGPQFIFQYYREEENGRGNFPPRFSGLQFPNYSSELNVNALELDDSALYLCASSRGRFQETQYFGPGTRLLVL.